This T cell receptor beta chain was profiled in a study of PD-1 blockade in classical Hodgkin lymphoma. Study at large: It was nivolumab at 3 mg/kg, given intravenously every 2 weeks, that patients received.

Regarding the study as a whole: Diminished baseline TCR diversity has been reported in newly diagnosed patients relative to healthy donors. Complete responders showed a baseline diversity that resembled the diversity of newly diagnosed patients.

The protocol was immunoSEQ multiplex PCR, while the TCRdb copy is restricted to in-frame clones and leaves out a portion. The sample holds 99,000 or so clones, 89% seen once. Documented time point: cycle 4 day 1 (C4D1), after five to seven weeks of nivolumab. Autologous stem cell transplantation was followed by relapse in every patient, and brentuximab vedotin exposure varied. Looked up from germline, CDR1 is SGHTA and CDR2 is FQGNSA. Trimming took 3 bases from V and 8 from J, leaving 6 bases between them. This CDR3 has 11 amino acids. As concerns this clone: Its specificity is not known.

The sequencing here drew on peripheral blood mononuclear cells (PBMCs), taken before the fourth cycle of nivolumab. This TCR was recovered from a human donor with classical Hodgkin lymphoma. V and J are TRBV7-2 and TRBJ2-3, with D unresolved. The DNA of the CDR3 is TGTGCCAGCAGCTTCGGGCTTACGCAGTATTTT. It specifies CASSFGLTQYF.